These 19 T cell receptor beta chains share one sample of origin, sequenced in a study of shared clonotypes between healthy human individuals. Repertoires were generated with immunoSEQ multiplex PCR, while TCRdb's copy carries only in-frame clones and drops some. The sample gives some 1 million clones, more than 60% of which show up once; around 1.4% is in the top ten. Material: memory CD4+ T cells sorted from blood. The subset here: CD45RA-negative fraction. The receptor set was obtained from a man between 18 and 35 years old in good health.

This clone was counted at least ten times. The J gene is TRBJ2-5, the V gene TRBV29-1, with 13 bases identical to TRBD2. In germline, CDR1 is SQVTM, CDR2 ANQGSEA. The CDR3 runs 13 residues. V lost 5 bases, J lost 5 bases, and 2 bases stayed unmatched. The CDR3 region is CSVLGLAGETQYF. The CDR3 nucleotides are TGCAGCGTTCTGGGACTAGCGGGGGAGACCCAGTACTTC. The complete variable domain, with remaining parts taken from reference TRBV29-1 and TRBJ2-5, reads SAVISQKPSRDICQRGTSLTIQCQVDSQVTMMFWYRQQPGQSLTLIATANQGSEATYESGFVIDKFPISRPNLTFSTLTVSNMSPEDSSIYLCSVLGLAGETQYFGPGTRLLVL.

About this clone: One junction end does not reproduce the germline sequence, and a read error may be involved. CDR3 protein: CASSVAGAYYEQYF. Written as DNA, the CDR3 is TGTGCCAGCAGCGTAGCGGGAGCGTACTACGAGCAGTACTTC. The chain couples TRBV7-2 to TRBJ2-7; 9 nucleotides agree with TRBD2. CDR1 is SGHTA, CDR2 FQGNSA, per germline. CDR3 length: 14 amino acids.

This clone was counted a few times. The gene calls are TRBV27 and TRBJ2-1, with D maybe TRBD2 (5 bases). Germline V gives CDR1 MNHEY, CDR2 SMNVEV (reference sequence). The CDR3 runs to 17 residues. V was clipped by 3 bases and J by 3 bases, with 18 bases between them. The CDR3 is CASSFAGTGPLYNEQFF. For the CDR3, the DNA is TGTGCCAGCAGTTTTGCGGGCACGGGTCCTCTCTACAATGAGCAGTTCTTC.

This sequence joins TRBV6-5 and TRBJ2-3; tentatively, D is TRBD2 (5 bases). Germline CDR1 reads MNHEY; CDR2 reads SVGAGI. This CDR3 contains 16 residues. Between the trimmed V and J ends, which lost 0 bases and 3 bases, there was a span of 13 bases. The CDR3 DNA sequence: TGTGCCAGCAGTTACTCGGGAGTCGGCGGGACAGATACGCAGTATTTT. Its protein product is CASSYSGVGGTDTQYF.

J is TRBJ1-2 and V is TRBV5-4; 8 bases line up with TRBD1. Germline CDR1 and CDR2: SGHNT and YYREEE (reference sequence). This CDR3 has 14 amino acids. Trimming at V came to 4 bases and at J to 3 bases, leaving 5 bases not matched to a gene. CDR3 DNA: TGTGCCAGCAGCCGACAGGGGAACGACTATGGCTACACCTTC. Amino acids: CASSRQGNDYGYTF.

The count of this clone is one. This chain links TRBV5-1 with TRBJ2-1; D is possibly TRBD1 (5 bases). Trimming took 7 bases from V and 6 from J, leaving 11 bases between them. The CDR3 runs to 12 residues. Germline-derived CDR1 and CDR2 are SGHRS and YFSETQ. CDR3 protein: CASRRAGNEQFF. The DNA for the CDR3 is TGCGCCAGCCGCAGGGCCGGCAATGAGCAGTTCTTC.

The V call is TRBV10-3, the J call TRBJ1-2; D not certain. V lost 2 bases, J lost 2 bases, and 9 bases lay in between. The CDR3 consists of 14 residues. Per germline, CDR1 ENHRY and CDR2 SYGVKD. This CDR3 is CAISEDSQNYGYTF. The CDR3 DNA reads TGTGCCATCAGTGAGGATAGTCAAAACTATGGCTACACCTTC.

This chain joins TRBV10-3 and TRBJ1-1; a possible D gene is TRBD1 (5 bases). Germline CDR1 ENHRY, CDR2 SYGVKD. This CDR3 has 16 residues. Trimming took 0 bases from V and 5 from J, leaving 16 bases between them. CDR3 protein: CAISESGVTESTEAFF. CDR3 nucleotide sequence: TGTGCCATCAGTGAGTCAGGGGTAACTGAGAGTACTGAAGCTTTCTTT.

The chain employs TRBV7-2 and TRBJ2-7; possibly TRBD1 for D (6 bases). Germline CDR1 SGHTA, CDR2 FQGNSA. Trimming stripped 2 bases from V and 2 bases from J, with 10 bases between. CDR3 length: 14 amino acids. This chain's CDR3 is CASSLQQGPYEQYF. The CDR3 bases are TGTGCCAGCAGCTTACAACAGGGTCCCTACGAGCAGTACTTC. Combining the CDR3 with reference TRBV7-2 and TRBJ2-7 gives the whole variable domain GAGVSQSPSNKVTEKGKDVELRCDPISGHTALYWYRQSLGQGLEFLIYFQGNSAPDKSGLPSDRFSAERTGGSVSTLTIQRTQQEDSAVYLCASSLQQGPYEQYFGPGTRLTVT.

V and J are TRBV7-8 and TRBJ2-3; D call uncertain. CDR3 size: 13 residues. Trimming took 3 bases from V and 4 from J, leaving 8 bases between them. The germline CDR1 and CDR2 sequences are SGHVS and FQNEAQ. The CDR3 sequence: CASSFQLSDTQYF. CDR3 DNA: TGTGCCAGCAGCTTTCAGTTGTCAGATACGCAGTATTTT.

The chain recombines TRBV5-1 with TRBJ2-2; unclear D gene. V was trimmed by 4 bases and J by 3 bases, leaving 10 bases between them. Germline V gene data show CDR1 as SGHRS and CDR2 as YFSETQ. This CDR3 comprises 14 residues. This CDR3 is CASSPERDTGELFF. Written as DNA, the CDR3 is TGCGCCAGCAGCCCCGAGCGCGACACCGGGGAGCTGTTTTTT.

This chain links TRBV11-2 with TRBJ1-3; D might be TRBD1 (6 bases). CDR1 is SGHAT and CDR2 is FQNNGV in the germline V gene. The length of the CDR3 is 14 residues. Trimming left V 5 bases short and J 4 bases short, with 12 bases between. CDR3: CASSPGRGGNTIYF. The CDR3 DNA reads TGTGCCAGCAGCCCCGGTAGGGGGGGAAACACCATATATTTT.

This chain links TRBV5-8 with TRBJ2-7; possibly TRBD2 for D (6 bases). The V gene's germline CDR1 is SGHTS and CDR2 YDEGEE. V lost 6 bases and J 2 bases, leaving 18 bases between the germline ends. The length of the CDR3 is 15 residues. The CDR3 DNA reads TGTGCCAGCACCCTGGGGCCGGGACTCGCCTACGAGCAGTACTTC. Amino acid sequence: CASTLGPGLAYEQYF.

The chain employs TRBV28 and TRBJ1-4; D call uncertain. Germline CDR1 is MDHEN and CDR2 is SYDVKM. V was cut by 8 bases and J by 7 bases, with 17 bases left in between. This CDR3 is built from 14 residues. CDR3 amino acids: CASFPGIEIEKLFF. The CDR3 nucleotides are TGTGCCAGCTTCCCCGGGATCGAGATTGAAAAACTGTTTTTT.

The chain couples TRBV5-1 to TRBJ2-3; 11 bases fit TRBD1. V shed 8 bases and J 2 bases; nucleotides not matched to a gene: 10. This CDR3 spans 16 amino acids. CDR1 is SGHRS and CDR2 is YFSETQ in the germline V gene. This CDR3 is CASRLGQGAPTDTQYF. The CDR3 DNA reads TGCGCCAGTCGGCTTGGACAGGGGGCGCCCACAGATACGCAGTATTTT.

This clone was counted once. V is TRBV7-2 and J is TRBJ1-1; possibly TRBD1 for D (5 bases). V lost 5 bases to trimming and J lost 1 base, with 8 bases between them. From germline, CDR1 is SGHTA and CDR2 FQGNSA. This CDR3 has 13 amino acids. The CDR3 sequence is CASSRQQNTEAFF. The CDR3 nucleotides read TGTGCCAGCAGCCGACAGCAGAACACTGAAGCTTTCTTT.

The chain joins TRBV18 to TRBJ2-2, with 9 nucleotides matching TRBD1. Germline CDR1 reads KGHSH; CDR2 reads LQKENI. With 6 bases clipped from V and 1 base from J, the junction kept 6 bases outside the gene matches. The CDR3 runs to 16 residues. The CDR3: CASSPGQGGNTGELFF. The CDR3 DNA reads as TGTGCCAGCTCTCCGGGACAGGGAGGGAACACCGGGGAGCTGTTTTTT.

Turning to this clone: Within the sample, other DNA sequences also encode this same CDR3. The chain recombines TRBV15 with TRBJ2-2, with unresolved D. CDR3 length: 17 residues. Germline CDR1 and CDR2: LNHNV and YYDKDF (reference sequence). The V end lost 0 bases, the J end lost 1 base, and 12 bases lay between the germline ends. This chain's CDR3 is CATSRDLVTLNTGELFF. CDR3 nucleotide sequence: TGTGCCACCAGCAGAGATCTCGTGACTTTGAACACCGGGGAGCTGTTTTTT.

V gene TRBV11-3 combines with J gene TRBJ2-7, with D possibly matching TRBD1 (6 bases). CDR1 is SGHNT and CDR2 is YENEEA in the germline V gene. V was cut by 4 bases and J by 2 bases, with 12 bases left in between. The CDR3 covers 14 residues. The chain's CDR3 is CASSSPRQAYEQYF. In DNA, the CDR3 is TGTGCCAGCAGCTCCCCGCGACAGGCCTACGAGCAGTACTTC.